Each of the 28 T cell receptor beta chains below was sequenced from the same sample in a study of T cells in Graves' hyperthyroidism and ophthalmopathy. RNA transcripts were the template for amplifying TCR beta CDR3 regions. Using the HTBI primer set, a first-round RT-PCR was run on the TCR CDR3. TCRdb independently ran MiXCR on the multiplex PCR reads; one entry per CDR3 protein. The table lists around 600,000 distinct CDR3 sequences, approximately 15% of them singletons. Sequenced material: blood. The receptors come from a woman aged 40-49 years with Graves' ophthalmopathy.

The chain couples TRBV12-3 or TRBV12-4 to TRBJ2-3, with TRBD1 identical over 8 bases. The V gene end was trimmed by 7 bases and the J gene end by 8 bases; junction bases not matched to a gene: 14. The CDR3 runs to 15 residues. This chain's CDR3 is CASTIGDRTLSTQYF. The CDR3 region has the DNA TGTGCCAGCACCATCGGGGACAGGACTTTATCTACGCAGTATTTT.

This clonotype was recorded many times. The chain couples TRBV2 to TRBJ2-2; D ambiguous. Germline V gene data show CDR1 as SNHLY and CDR2 as FYNNEI. V was pared by 8 bases and J by 3 bases, with 10 bases between. There are 13 residues in the CDR3. CDR3 sequence (DNA): TGTGCCAGCGGTTCCTGGGACACCGGGGAGCTGTTTTTT. It yields the protein CASGSWDTGELFF.

This clonotype occurred many times. The chain links TRBV28 to TRBJ2-7, with TRBD1 as a possible D gene (6 bases). V shed 5 bases and J shed 2 bases, with 16 bases lying between them. The CDR3 sequence is 15 residues long. CDR1 and CDR2 from the germline V gene are MDHEN and SYDVKM. The CDR3 DNA reads as TGTGCCAGCAGTCCCGGTAGTAAGGGGGCCTACGAGCAGTACTTC. Translation: CASSPGSKGAYEQYF. The whole variable domain, remainder taken from reference TRBV28 and TRBJ2-7, is DVKVTQSSRYLVKRTGEKVFLECVQDMDHENMFWYRQDPGLGLRLIYFSYDVKMKEKGDIPEGYSVSREKKERFSLILESASTNQTSMYLCASSPGSKGAYEQYFGPGTRLTVT.

This clonotype occurred many times. This chain links TRBV11-2 with TRBJ2-3; 7 bases are shared with TRBD2. CDR1 is SGHAT and CDR2 is FQNNGV in the germline V gene. The CDR3 length is 16 residues. J was trimmed by 0 bases and V by 4 bases; bases with no gene match: 7. This chain's CDR3 is CASSSVAGTSTDTQYF. The CDR3 DNA reads as TGTGCCAGCAGCTCCGTAGCGGGTACTAGCACAGATACGCAGTATTTT.

This clonotype was counted only a few times. The rearrangement joins TRBV12-3 or TRBV12-4 to TRBJ1-4; tentative D call: TRBD1 (6 bases). The CDR3 spans 14 residues. Trimming cost V 4 bases and J 7 bases, with 13 bases left between them. The CDR3 nucleotides read TGTGCCAGCAGTTCAGGGGACTTACCTGAAAAACTGTTTTTT. The encoded protein is CASSSGDLPEKLFF.

This clonotype was seen repeatedly, ten times or more. J is TRBJ2-1 and V is TRBV3-1; D unclear. The CDR3 loop spans 15 amino acids. V was trimmed by 0 bases and J by 6 bases, leaving 12 bases between them. The V gene's germline CDR1 is LGHDT and CDR2 YNNKEL (reference sequence). DNA for the CDR3: TGTGCCAGCAGCCAAGATCCGCACGACCTCAATGAGCAGTTCTTC. This codes for CASSQDPHDLNEQFF.

The table lists this clonotype with many counts. The rearrangement joins TRBV30 to TRBJ1-5; D possibly corresponds to TRBD1 (6 bases). This CDR3 contains 15 residues. The germline CDR1 and CDR2 sequences are GTSNPN and SVGIG (reference sequence). V shed 0 bases and J shed 6 bases, with 15 bases lying between them. Here the CDR3 DNA reads TGTGCCTGGAGTGTACGTGGAGGGGGAGGTCAGCCCCAGCATTTT. Amino acid sequence: CAWSVRGGGGQPQHF.

This clonotype was seen at least ten times. The chain has TRBV20-1 and TRBJ2-1; no reliable D call. This CDR3 contains 14 residues. Trimming stripped 1 base from V and 8 bases from J, with 15 bases between. CDR1 is DFQATT and CDR2 is SNEGSKA in the germline V gene (reference sequence). The CDR3 DNA reads as TGCAGTGCTAGAGCGACACCTGGGATCGATGAGCAGTTCTTC. Its protein product is CSARATPGIDEQFF.

This rearrangement joins TRBV6-1 to TRBJ1-1; a weak D match, TRBD1 (6 bases). The CDR3 is made up of 15 amino acids. Germline-derived CDR1 and CDR2 are MNHNS and SASEGT. The V and J ends lost 4 bases and 6 bases respectively, with 18 bases between them. DNA for the CDR3: TGTGCCAGCAGTGTTTCTCAGGGGATCGGCGCTGAAGCTTTCTTT. This translates into CASSVSQGIGAEAFF.

At least ten counts were recorded for this clonotype. This sequence joins TRBV28 and TRBJ2-1; D unclear. The CDR3 has 11 residues. Looked up from germline, CDR1 is MDHEN and CDR2 is SYDVKM. Trimming left V 4 bases short and J 10 bases short, with 8 bases between. Here the CDR3 reads CASSSPDEQFF. DNA for the CDR3: TGTGCCAGCAGTTCCCCAGACGAGCAGTTCTTC.

This clonotype appeared once. Possible read error: a much larger clone is one base away. The chain uses TRBV27 and TRBJ2-2; 9 nucleotides line up with TRBD2. The V gene's germline CDR1 is MNHEY and CDR2 SMNVEV (reference sequence). CDR3 length: 16 amino acids. CDR3 sequence: CASSLAGGVDTGALFF. CDR3 sequence (DNA): TGTGCCAGCAGTTTAGCGGGAGGGGTCGACACCGGGGCGCTGTTTTTT.

This clonotype was detected ten times or more. This sequence joins TRBV6-1 and TRBJ1-2, with a possible D match to TRBD1 (5 bases). Germline loops: CDR1 MNHNS, CDR2 SASEGT. The CDR3 has 15 residues. V dropped 3 bases and J dropped 2 bases, with 13 bases sitting between them. As DNA, the CDR3 is TGTGCCAGCAGTGATTACGGAGGGGTAAACTATGGCTACACCTTC. This codes for CASSDYGGVNYGYTF.

The gene calls are TRBV6-2 or TRBV6-3 and TRBJ2-5; D ambiguous. V was clipped by 0 bases and J by 3 bases, with 8 bases between them. The CDR3 loop spans 14 amino acids. Looked up from germline, CDR1 is MNHEY and CDR2 is SVGEGT. In DNA form, the CDR3 reads TGTGCCAGCAGTTACTCGTCTAGAAAAGAGACCCAGTACTTC. Protein sequence: CASSYSSRKETQYF.

This clonotype was seen a handful of times. The genes are TRBV7-8 and TRBJ2-1; no definite D call. CDR1 and CDR2 (germline): SGHVS, FQNEAQ. Trimming cost V 2 bases and J 7 bases, with 15 bases left between them. CDR3 length equals 15 residues. The CDR3 region is CASSLSYYAANEQFF. CDR3 bases: TGTGCCAGCAGCTTAAGCTATTACGCGGCTAATGAGCAGTTCTTC.

This clonotype was seen a handful of times. A much larger clonotype is one base distant, so this may be a read error. The rearrangement uses TRBV28 and TRBJ2-7; 13 bases are shared with TRBD2. Germline V CDR1 and CDR2: MDHEN, SYDVKM. V was clipped by 6 bases and J by 6 bases; unmatched bases: 8. The CDR3 loop spans 15 amino acids. The CDR3 DNA follows: TGTGCCAGCAGGATAGGACTAGCGGGAGTGGTCGAGCAGTACTTC. Its protein is CASRIGLAGVVEQYF.

Only a few counts were recorded for this clonotype. V is TRBV30 and J is TRBJ1-4, with no clear D. V was shortened by 2 bases and J by 0 bases, with 10 bases between the two germline ends. Germline loops: CDR1 GTSNPN, CDR2 SVGIG (reference sequence). CDR3 size: 15 residues. CDR3: CAWSTPRSTNEKLFF. CDR3 sequence (DNA): TGTGCCTGGAGTACCCCCCGGTCAACTAATGAAAAACTGTTTTTT.

The chain joins TRBV29-1 to TRBJ1-4; D perhaps matches TRBD1 (5 bases). This CDR3 contains 14 residues. Germline values: CDR1 SQVTM, CDR2 ANQGSEA. V lost 2 bases to trimming and J lost 3 bases, with 10 bases between them. CDR3 nucleotides: TGCAGCGTTGAATTCGACAGTCCTAATGAAAAACTGTTTTTT. It encodes CSVEFDSPNEKLFF.

This clonotype showed up just a few times. One end of the junction does not line up with germline, which may come from a read error. The rearrangement joins TRBV18 to TRBJ2-7; no firm D call. CDR1 is KGHSH and CDR2 is LQKENI in the germline V gene. The CDR3 runs to 15 residues. The CDR3 DNA sequence: TGTGCCAGCTCACCACCTGCGGCGGCTTCCTACGGGCAGTACTTC. This gives the protein CASSPPAAASYGQYF.

This clonotype has ten or more counts. J is TRBJ2-1 and V is TRBV7-9, with D possibly being TRBD2 (5 bases). CDR1 is SEHNR, CDR2 FQNEAQ, per germline (reference sequence). This CDR3 is 16 amino acids long. V gave up 7 bases and J gave up 9 bases, with 25 bases separating them. The CDR3, as DNA: TGTGCCAGCACCGGAGGCGGCGGAGAAGCGGACTTTGAGCAGTTCTTC. The encoded protein is CASTGGGGEADFEQFF.

In its sample, this clonotype was seen many times. The chain is built from TRBV11-2 and TRBJ2-1; 8 bases map to TRBD2. Germline CDR1 SGHAT, CDR2 FQNNGV. The CDR3 has 16 residues. V lost 4 bases to trimming and J lost 4 bases; unmatched junction nucleotides: 9. CDR3 DNA: TGTGCCAGCAGCTGGGAACTAGCGGAGGGATACAATGAGCAGTTCTTC. Translation gives CASSWELAEGYNEQFF.

Turning to this clonotype: The germline gene is not matched at one end of the junction; a read error may be the cause. This sequence joins TRBV9 and TRBJ2-3; 7 bases are a match to TRBD2. The CDR3 totals 13 residues. In germline, CDR1 is SGDLS, CDR2 YYNGEE. CDR3 amino acids: CASSRGVSDAQYF. In DNA form, the CDR3 reads TGTGCGAGCTCCCGGGGGGTCTCAGATGCGCAGTATTTT.

This clonotype was picked up a small number of times. The rearrangement links TRBV4-1 to TRBJ2-7; no definite D call. The CDR3 consists of 13 residues. Germline V lookup: CDR1 MGHRA, CDR2 YSYEKL. Between the trimmed V and J ends, which lost 0 bases and 2 bases, there was a span of 5 bases. The CDR3 loop reads CASSQEVTYEQYF. The CDR3 DNA follows: TGCGCCAGCAGCCAAGAAGTAACCTACGAGCAGTACTTC.

V usage is TRBV19 and J usage is TRBJ2-2; D is uncertain. This CDR3 comprises 11 residues. CDR1 is LNHDA, CDR2 SQIVND, per germline (reference sequence). Between the trimmed V and J ends, which lost 10 bases and 2 bases, there was a span of 5 bases. Here the CDR3 DNA reads TGTGCCACCGTCAACACCGGGGAGCTGTTTTTT. It specifies CATVNTGELFF.

The V and J genes are TRBV20-1 and TRBJ1-1; 10 nucleotides line up with TRBD1. The V and J ends lost 4 bases and 3 bases, in that order; junction bases with no gene match: 5. Germline V lookup: CDR1 DFQATT, CDR2 SNEGSKA (reference sequence). This CDR3 is built from 14 residues. CDR3 bases: TGCAGTGCTAATAGGGGGACAGGGGACACTGAAGCTTTCTTT. Amino acids: CSANRGTGDTEAFF.

This clonotype was detected ten times or more. The rearrangement joins TRBV5-6 to TRBJ1-2; 7 bases match TRBD1. J was trimmed by 4 bases and V by 2 bases; bases with no gene match: 2. From germline, CDR1 is SGHDT and CDR2 YYEEEE. The CDR3 contains 13 residues. The CDR3 here is CASSFRTGYGYTF. The CDR3 DNA is TGTGCCAGCAGCTTTCGGACAGGCTATGGCTACACCTTC.

The J gene is TRBJ1-2, the V gene TRBV28; D gene unclear. V dropped 1 base and J dropped 0 bases, with 6 bases sitting between them. The CDR3 totals 14 residues. Germline CDR1 MDHEN, CDR2 SYDVKM. The DNA for the CDR3 is TGTGCCAGCAGTTTATCAATAGCTAACTATGGCTACACCTTC. Its protein is CASSLSIANYGYTF.

Many counts were recorded for this clonotype. The V call is TRBV18, the J call TRBJ2-7, with D possibly being TRBD1 (5 bases). Germline values: CDR1 KGHSH, CDR2 LQKENI. Trimming removed 3 bases at V and 11 bases at J, with 17 bases between. CDR3 size: 13 residues. CDR3 residues: CASSPEDVGQKYF. CDR3 in DNA: TGTGCCAGCTCACCTGAGGATGTGGGGCAGAAGTACTTC.

This clonotype appeared many times. V and J are TRBV5-6 and TRBJ2-5; tentatively, D is TRBD1 or TRBD2 (5 bases each). This CDR3 has 15 residues. Germline-derived CDR1 and CDR2 are SGHDT and YYEEEE. Trimming took 0 bases from V and 2 from J, leaving 11 bases between them. The CDR3 region has the DNA TGTGCCAGCAGCTTGGCAGGGAGCGGTCAAGAGACCCAGTACTTC. Its translation: CASSLAGSGQETQYF.